This T cell receptor (beta chain) came from a study of early T cells in non-severe SARS-CoV-2 infection. Notes on the study in general: VDJdb matching, biased toward anti-spike CD8 responses, missed private and CD4 specificities.

Germline V gene lookup returns CDR1 MGHRA and CDR2 YSYEKL. The CDR3 has 14 residues. V lost 5 bases to trimming and J lost 4 bases, with 11 bases between them. TCRdb analysed the 5' RACE reads with MiXCR anew, one entry per CDR3 protein. This table has more than 50,000 distinct CDR3 sequences, over 9.5% appearing once. This clonotype was counted only a few times. As yet, its antigen is unknown. The gene calls are TRBV4-1 and TRBJ1-4, with D possibly being TRBD1 (5 bases). Material: whole blood. The clonotype originates from an adult who was a healthcare worker with PCR-confirmed SARS-CoV-2 infection or an uninfected control (not recorded which). In DNA form, the CDR3 reads TGCGCCAGCAGCAAACAGGACGTTAATGAAAAACTGTTTTTT. Translating gives CASSKQDVNEKLFF.